Following are 27 T cell receptor beta chains from one sample sequenced in a study of CXCR3-negative and CXCR3-positive naive CD8 T cells. UMI-labeled 5' RACE yielded the TRB cDNA libraries. TCRdb reprocessed the 5' RACE reads; each CDR3 protein has one entry and no DNA is given. This listing includes tens of thousands of distinct CDR3 sequences. Sequenced material: naive CXCR3- CD8+ T cells from blood. Specified subset: CD45RO-CCR7+CD27+CD95- naive CD8+ T cells lacking CXCR3 (TNR3-). These receptors all come from a human donor in good health. Some clones in this sample may be carry-over from other donors' samples.

The chain couples TRBV28 to TRBJ2-7; TCRdb selects TRBD2, and the lack of DNA leaves this call unchecked. The CDR3 runs 14 residues. Germline V gene lookup returns CDR1 MDHEN and CDR2 SYDVKM. The CDR3: CASSLGLARYEQYF.

This clonotype counts as medium-sized by frequency. The V gene is TRBV5-1, the J gene TRBJ2-7; absent DNA, TCRdb's TRBD1 call cannot be checked. The CDR3 is made up of 13 amino acids. Germline CDR1 reads SGHRS; CDR2 reads YFSETQ. The CDR3 is CASSLGLGDEQYF.

The chain is built from TRBV25-1 and TRBJ2-1. CDR1 and CDR2 from the germline V gene are MGHDK and SYGVNS. The CDR3 totals 11 residues. CDR3 protein: CASSLKDEQFF.

This rearrangement joins TRBV4-1 to TRBJ2-7. CDR3 size: 15 residues. CDR1 and CDR2 from the germline V gene are MGHRA and YSYEKL. This CDR3 reads CASSQGMGVSYEQYF.

The CDR3: CSVWGDRDFEQYF. The chain joins TRBV29-1 to TRBJ2-7; TCRdb calls TRBD1, which cannot be checked without DNA. The length of the CDR3 is 13 residues. Germline CDR1 is SQVTM and CDR2 is ANQGSEA.

This chain links TRBV12-3 or TRBV12-4 with TRBJ2-7; the TCRdb D gene call, TRBD2, has no DNA to confirm it. This CDR3 comprises 14 residues. CDR3 region: CASSLGLAGGEQYF.

The J gene is TRBJ2-7, the V gene TRBV7-6; TCRdb's D call of TRBD1 is untestable without DNA. This CDR3 is built from 14 residues. The V gene's germline CDR1 is SGHVS and CDR2 FNYEAQ. CDR3 sequence reads: CASSLRTAGYEQYF.

This chain joins TRBV28 and TRBJ2-7. This CDR3 comprises 12 residues. Per the germline V gene, CDR1 is MDHEN and CDR2 is SYDVKM. The chain's CDR3 is CASSFTSYEQYF.

The V gene is TRBV29-1, the J gene TRBJ2-2; TCRdb calls TRBD1, which cannot be checked without DNA. Germline V lookup: CDR1 SQVTM, CDR2 ANQGSEA. The CDR3 has 12 residues. The CDR3 sequence: CSGTGDTGELFF.

This chain connects TRBV12-3 or TRBV12-4 to TRBJ2-3; TCRdb outputs TRBD2, but without DNA this stays unchecked. The CDR3 is made up of 14 amino acids. The CDR3 loop is CASSLLSSTDTQYF.

The chain links TRBV7-9 to TRBJ2-4; TCRdb proposes TRBD1, but this gene call is untestable without DNA. The CDR3 contains 17 residues. CDR1 and CDR2 from the germline V gene are SEHNR and FQNEAQ (reference sequence). CDR3 residues: CASSSRDSPEAKNIQYF. Drawing the rest from reference TRBV7-9 and TRBJ2-4, the complete variable domain is DTGVSQNPRHKITKRGQNVTFRCDPISEHNRLYWYRQTLGQGPEFLTYFQNEAQLEKSRLLSDRFSAERPKGSFSTLEIQRTEQGDSAMYLCASSSRDSPEAKNIQYFGAGTRLSVL.

The chain links TRBV7-8 to TRBJ2-7; TCRdb's assignment of TRBD1 cannot be checked, as there is no DNA. Germline V CDR1 and CDR2: SGHVS, FQNEAQ. The CDR3 contains 13 residues. The CDR3 spells CASSSRTTGEGVF.

This chain links TRBV2 with TRBJ2-1; TCRdb picks TRBD2, but there is no DNA to check that call. The germline V gene has CDR1 SNHLY and CDR2 FYNNEI. The CDR3 contains 18 residues. CDR3 sequence reads: CASSARGQRFSSYNEQFF.

The chain combines TRBV7-9 with TRBJ2-3; TCRdb returns TRBD2, unconfirmable since there is no DNA. The CDR3 has 12 residues. Germline CDR1 and CDR2: SEHNR and FQNEAQ (reference sequence). CDR3 sequence reads: CASSLWDLSKYF.

The J gene is TRBJ2-1, the V gene TRBV7-6; the D gene TCRdb calls, TRBD1, cannot be checked with no DNA. The CDR3 consists of 16 residues. CDR1 is SGHVS, CDR2 FNYEAQ, per germline. CDR3 region: CASSLLAGQDYNEQFF.

The chain uses TRBV4-3 and TRBJ1-1; as DNA is missing, the TRBD1 call by TCRdb cannot be tested. Germline CDR1 and CDR2: LGHNA and YSLEER. The CDR3 runs to 15 residues. This CDR3 reads CASSQLLGENTEAFF.

The J gene is TRBJ2-7, the V gene TRBV28; the D gene TCRdb calls, TRBD1, cannot be checked with no DNA. The CDR3 covers 15 residues. Germline V gene lookup returns CDR1 MDHEN and CDR2 SYDVKM. The CDR3 loop reads CASTGDRVSSYEQYF. Full variable domain (remainder filled in from reference TRBV28 and TRBJ2-7): DVKVTQSSRYLVKRTGEKVFLECVQDMDHENMFWYRQDPGLGLRLIYFSYDVKMKEKGDIPEGYSVSREKKERFSLILESASTNQTSMYLCASTGDRVSSYEQYFGPGTRLTVT.

CDR3 amino acids: CASSLAGGPYNEQFF. The chain uses TRBV7-9 and TRBJ2-1. There are 15 residues in the CDR3. The germline V gene encodes CDR1 SEHNR and CDR2 FQNEAQ (reference sequence).

The chain carries TRBV6-1 and TRBJ1-2. The germline CDR1 and CDR2 sequences are MNHNS and SASEGT. The CDR3 loop spans 14 amino acids. CDR3 region: CASSEARPIYGYTF.

CDR3 region: CAAGDRGASGELFF. This rearrangement joins TRBV6-6 to TRBJ2-2; TCRdb's D call of TRBD1 is untestable without DNA. This CDR3 comprises 14 residues. The V gene's germline CDR1 is MNHNY and CDR2 SVGAGI (reference sequence).

The chain carries TRBV4-2 and TRBJ2-1; TCRdb outputs TRBD2, but without DNA this stays unchecked. The CDR3 totals 17 residues. Per the germline V gene, CDR1 is LGHNA and CDR2 is YNFKEQ. This chain's CDR3 is CASSQEGGAGAYNEQFF.

V is TRBV28 and J is TRBJ2-3; no DNA is available, so the TRBD2 call from TCRdb remains unchecked. This CDR3 is 16 amino acids long. Germline lookup yields CDR1 MDHEN and CDR2 SYDVKM. The CDR3 spells CASSSGTSGPADTQYF.

The chain employs TRBV20-1 and TRBJ2-4; without DNA, the TCRdb call of TRBD2 cannot be checked. Germline CDR1 and CDR2: DFQATT and SNEGSKA (reference sequence). This CDR3 comprises 16 residues. CDR3 sequence reads: CSASYKIVGQENIQYF.

The J gene is TRBJ2-7, the V gene TRBV19; TCRdb reports TRBD1, a call that lacks DNA to check it against. The germline gives CDR1 LNHDA, CDR2 SQIVND (reference sequence). This CDR3 spans 15 amino acids. CDR3 loop: CASSLVPPLMNEQYF.

The V call is TRBV28, the J call TRBJ2-5; lacking DNA, the TRBD2 call made by TCRdb goes unchecked. Germline V gene sequence: CDR1 MDHEN, CDR2 SYDVKM. The CDR3 is made up of 14 amino acids. CDR3 region: CASMGDYSQETQYF.

The chain joins TRBV5-1 to TRBJ2-7; the TCRdb call, TRBD2, lacks DNA for checking. The CDR3 is 16 residues long. CDR1 SGHRS and CDR2 YFSETQ come from the germline V gene. CDR3 amino acids: CASSLAAGTSGEEQYF. The entire variable domain, with the rest obtained from reference TRBV5-1 and TRBJ2-7, is as follows: KAGVTQTPRYLIKTRGQQVTLSCSPISGHRSVSWYQQTPGQGLQFLFEYFSETQRNKGNFPGRFSGRQFSNSRSEMNVSTLELGDSALYLCASSLAAGTSGEEQYFGPGTRLTVT.

V and J are TRBV13 and TRBJ2-1. Germline CDR1 is PRHDT and CDR2 is FYEKMQ (reference sequence). The CDR3 has 16 residues. CDR3 sequence: CASGISLKPLHVEQFF.